These T cell receptor beta chains were read from a single sample in a study of Ad26.COV2.S vaccination and SARS-CoV-2 variants. Here immunoSEQ multiplex PCR was the method, and the copy in TCRdb shows in-frame clones only, minus some. The sample holds around 300,000 clones, about nine tenths seen once. The source material was peripheral blood, sampled in a trial of Ad26.COV2.S vaccine versus placebo. These TCRs come from a person between 18 and 60 years old who received the Ad26.COV2.S COVID-19 vaccine or a placebo. Both conserved end residues are part of each CDR3.

v_call cdr3_aa
TRBV4-3 CASSHLRGAPLHF
TRBV27 CASSTQTQETQYF
TRBV28 CASTLGVDYGYTF
TRBV28 CASSLSDRDYGYTF
TRBV5-1 CASGSTGIEAFF
TRBV13 CASSVRGLASPLHF
TRBV28 CASSFTDTQYF
TRBV28 CASSFLQGTTNEKLFF
TRBV18 CASSPPSRTDTQYF
TRBV6-6 CASSLDNYDYNEQFF
TRBV5-1 CASRATSTNEKLFF
TRBV11-2 CASSLSRGQGLALHNEQFF
TRBV9 CASSPRDLMTNTGELFF
TRBV5-4 CASSLDSRGGTDTQYF
TRBV5-6 CASSLAAGQEPGYTF
TRBV10-3 CATDELGLASDTQYF
TRBV7-2 CASSPRQGPNYEQYF
TRBV29-1 CSVNLSSDPTGIGETQYF
TRBV5-6 CASSLGWGQAQHF
TRBV7-9 CASSSIQDSSQETQYF
TRBV27 CASSLILGTYEQYF
TRBV30 CAWSFRHPDTQYF
TRBV19 CASNLGRENYGYTF
TRBV4-3 CASSQDSIAPLHF
TRBV4-3 CASSHLGEAGELFF